In its sample, the clone carrying this TCR beta chain was seen a few times. The sample comes from a study of cytotoxic CD8 clonotypes in ibrutinib-treated CLL. V lost 6 bases to trimming and J lost 0 bases, with 15 bases between them. The germline V gene encodes CDR1 LNHDA and CDR2 SQIVND (reference sequence). The CDR3 consists of 16 residues. Sequencing was performed with immunoSEQ multiplex PCR; in TCRdb, only in-frame clones are kept and a portion is missing. Of about 130,000 clones in the sample, 76% were seen once. This receptor was obtained from a human donor with chronic lymphocytic leukemia. Sequencing used PBMCs, obtained after 24 months of ibrutinib treatment. J is TRBJ1-5 and V is TRBV19; tentative D call: TRBD1 (5 bases). CDR3 region: CASRFGAVHSNQPQHF. DNA for the CDR3: TGTGCCAGTAGATTCGGGGCAGTCCATAGCAATCAGCCCCAGCATTTT. The whole variable domain, remainder taken from reference TRBV19 and TRBJ1-5, is DGGITQSPKYLFRKEGQNVTLSCEQNLNHDAMYWYRQDPGQGLRLIYYSQIVNDFQKGDIAEGYSVSREKKESFPLTVTSAQKNPTAFYLCASRFGAVHSNQPQHFGDGTRLSIL.